This T cell receptor (beta chain) originates from a study of cytomegalovirus exposure and HLA in healthy donors. Looking at the study overall: Of all 370 or so donors who were genotyped, roughly 81% belonged to the Caucasian-associated ancestry cluster. Study conclusions and caveats: Presence/absence analyses took donor sequencing depth as roughly uniform.

The PCR employed 60 Vbeta primers together with 13 Jbeta primers. Only in-frame clones appear in the TCRdb table, and some are missing; sequencing was by immunoSEQ multiplex PCR. The sample consists of about 94,000 clones, about 75% of them appearing once. CDR1 SQVTM and CDR2 ANQGSEA come from the germline V gene. V was trimmed by 3 bases and J by 1 base, leaving 8 bases between them. The CDR3 length is 13 residues. Concerning this clone: Its cognate antigen is unknown.

The sample comprised PBMCs. The receptor was isolated from a man aged 35 to 55 in good health and CMV-seropositive. The chain links TRBV29-1 to TRBJ2-3; no definite D call. The CDR3 loop reads CSVDDGGTDTQYF. CDR3 nucleotide sequence: TGCAGCGTTGATGATGGAGGCACAGATACGCAGTATTTT.